Listed here are 20 T cell receptor beta chains from one sample, sequenced in a study of shared clonotypes between healthy human individuals. TCRdb's copy holds only in-frame clones and misses some; the assay was immunoSEQ multiplex PCR. The top ten clones hold over 1.3% of a sample with about a million clones, approximately 68% of them seen once. What was sequenced was memory CD4+ T cells sorted from blood. Subset meaning: CD45RA-negative fraction. These receptors were obtained from a young man in good health.

CDR3 amino acids: CASSSRGRPLDTQYF. Here the CDR3 DNA reads TGCGCCAGCAGCTCCCGGGGGCGCCCTTTAGATACGCAGTATTTT. This chain links TRBV5-1 with TRBJ2-3; D may correspond to TRBD1 or TRBD2 (6 bases each). Trimming left V 3 bases short and J 5 bases short, with 16 bases between. The CDR3 extends over 15 amino acids. Germline assignment: CDR1 SGHRS and CDR2 YFSETQ.

The chain has TRBV19 and TRBJ1-2; 8 bases fit TRBD1. J lost 8 bases, V lost 6 bases, and 17 bases had no gene match. Germline V gives CDR1 LNHDA, CDR2 SQIVND (reference sequence). This CDR3 region has 16 residues. This CDR3 reads CASSRNGQGAAFGYTF. The DNA of the CDR3 is TGTGCCAGTAGCCGGAACGGTCAGGGGGCGGCTTTCGGCTACACCTTC. The full variable domain, its missing parts supplied by reference TRBV19 and TRBJ1-2, is DGGITQSPKYLFRKEGQNVTLSCEQNLNHDAMYWYRQDPGQGLRLIYYSQIVNDFQKGDIAEGYSVSREKKESFPLTVTSAQKNPTAFYLCASSRNGQGAAFGYTFGSGTRLTVV.

The chain combines TRBV18 with TRBJ2-7, with D unresolved. V was shortened by 3 bases and J by 6 bases, with 30 bases between the two germline ends. The CDR3 runs 19 residues. Germline lookup yields CDR1 KGHSH and CDR2 LQKENI. CDR3 sequence reads: CASSPGAAYSLGPSSEQYF. DNA for the CDR3: TGTGCCAGCTCACCCGGCGCGGCGTACTCCTTAGGTCCCTCTAGCGAGCAGTACTTC.

J is TRBJ1-2 and V is TRBV30; possibly TRBD1 for D (6 bases). The CDR3 sequence is 14 residues long. V shed 2 bases and J shed 7 bases, with 17 bases lying between them. Germline-derived CDR1 and CDR2 are GTSNPN and SVGIG (reference sequence). The CDR3 nucleotides read TGTGCCTGGAGTCCTACGTCCGGGGGCCTTGGCTACACCTTC. It is translated as CAWSPTSGGLGYTF.

The chain couples TRBV19 to TRBJ1-2, with D possibly matching TRBD1 (5 bases). The CDR3 sequence is 15 residues long. V was cut by 8 bases and J by 4 bases, with 20 bases left in between. CDR1 is LNHDA and CDR2 is SQIVND in the germline V gene (reference sequence). The CDR3 spells CASFPRAGSGYGYTF. The CDR3 nucleotides are TGTGCCAGTTTTCCTAGGGCAGGGTCTGGCTATGGCTACACCTTC.

The CDR3 sequence: CASSGQATDTQYF. The CDR3 bases are TGTGCCAGCAGTGGACAGGCCACAGATACGCAGTATTTT. The rearrangement joins TRBV7-9 to TRBJ2-3; 7 positions match TRBD1. Germline V gene lookup returns CDR1 SEHNR and CDR2 FQNEAQ (reference sequence). CDR3 size: 13 residues. With 6 bases clipped from V and 2 bases from J, the junction kept 2 bases outside the gene matches. The full variable domain, with the rest looked up from reference TRBV7-9 and TRBJ2-3, is DTGVSQNPRHKITKRGQNVTFRCDPISEHNRLYWYRQTLGQGPEFLTYFQNEAQLEKSRLLSDRFSAERPKGSFSTLEIQRTEQGDSAMYLCASSGQATDTQYFGPGTRLTVL.

This sequence joins TRBV6-1 and TRBJ1-2; possibly TRBD1 for D (5 bases). Trimming took off 0 bases at V and 8 bases at J, with 19 bases between the two ends. The CDR3 sequence is 16 residues long. Germline V gene sequence: CDR1 MNHNS, CDR2 SASEGT. CDR3: CASSEAPVGVFGGYTF. Here the CDR3 DNA reads TGTGCCAGCAGTGAAGCCCCCGTGGGGGTCTTCGGCGGCTACACCTTC.

This clone appeared once. The chain employs TRBV6-5 and TRBJ2-1; 9 nucleotides align to TRBD2. Germline V gives CDR1 MNHEY, CDR2 SVGAGI. This CDR3 is 14 amino acids long. V shed 6 bases and J 6 bases; nucleotides not matched to a gene: 6. The CDR3 nucleotides are TGTGCCAGCAGGGCGGGACTAGCTTTCAATGAGCAGTTCTTC. Translation: CASRAGLAFNEQFF.

Points on this clone: Germline is not matched at one junction end, which may reflect a read error. The J gene is TRBJ2-3, the V gene TRBV7-6; 14 bases are a match to TRBD2. Germline V gene data show CDR1 as SGHVS and CDR2 as FNYEAQ. This CDR3 contains 16 residues. The DNA for the CDR3 is TGTGCCGGCAGCTTGGGACTAGCGGGAGTATCAGATACGCAGTATTTT. Translating it yields CAGSLGLAGVSDTQYF. The full variable domain, rest sourced from reference TRBV7-6 and TRBJ2-3, is GAGVSQSPRYKVTKRGQDVALRCDPISGHVSLYWYRQALGQGPEFLTYFNYEAQQDKSGLPNDRFSAERPEGSISTLTIQRTEQRDSAMYRCAGSLGLAGVSDTQYFGPGTRLTVL.

CDR3 in DNA: TGTGCCAGTAGTCAGAGGGGGAGATATGGCTACACCTTC. Amino acids: CASSQRGRYGYTF. This chain joins TRBV19 and TRBJ1-2; a possible D gene is TRBD1 (6 bases). Germline V gene sequence: CDR1 LNHDA, CDR2 SQIVND (reference sequence). Trimming shortened V by 5 bases and J by 5 bases, and 12 bases separated the two germline ends. This CDR3 is built from 13 residues.

This sequence joins TRBV9 and TRBJ2-5, with 8 bases aligning to TRBD1. Germline V gene lookup returns CDR1 SGDLS and CDR2 YYNGEE. V lost 3 bases to trimming and J lost 3 bases; unmatched junction nucleotides: 7. The CDR3 extends over 15 amino acids. CDR3 residues: CASSDTGTGEETQYF. The CDR3 coding sequence is TGTGCCAGCAGCGATACCGGGACAGGAGAAGAGACCCAGTACTTC.

The chain recombines TRBV25-1 with TRBJ1-2, with D maybe TRBD1 (6 bases). The germline V gene encodes CDR1 MGHDK and CDR2 SYGVNS. This CDR3 has 14 residues. Trimming pared 1 base from V and 4 bases from J, leaving 10 bases between. The CDR3 DNA reads as TGTGCCAGCAGTGAATCTGGGGGGCTCTATGGCTACACCTTC. It is translated as CASSESGGLYGYTF.

The rearrangement uses TRBV27 and TRBJ2-1, with 12 nucleotides matching TRBD2. Germline lookup yields CDR1 MNHEY and CDR2 SMNVEV (reference sequence). The V and J ends lost 5 bases and 5 bases, in that order; junction bases with no gene match: 10. The CDR3 spans 17 residues. CDR3 DNA: TGTGCCAGCAGTCTATTCGGACTAGCGGGAAGGAACAATGAGCAGTTCTTC. As protein: CASSLFGLAGRNNEQFF.

DNA of the CDR3: TGTGCCAGCAGTCGCCTAGACGGTAACACTGAAGCTTTCTTT. This encodes CASSRLDGNTEAFF. The V and J genes are TRBV6-5 and TRBJ1-1; D is uncertain. Germline CDR1 MNHEY, CDR2 SVGAGI. With 5 bases removed from V and 2 bases from J, the gap between germline ends came to 12 bases. CDR3 length equals 14 residues.

V and J are TRBV5-1 and TRBJ1-1; unclear D gene. V was cut by 0 bases and J by 3 bases, with 6 bases left in between. The CDR3 covers 13 residues. Germline CDR1 is SGHRS and CDR2 is YFSETQ. This chain's CDR3 is CASSLDVDTEAFF. As DNA, the CDR3 is TGCGCCAGCAGCTTGGACGTAGACACTGAAGCTTTCTTT.

The chain links TRBV9 to TRBJ2-1; the D gene could be TRBD1 or TRBD2 (5 bases each). The CDR3 spans 14 residues. Germline-derived CDR1 and CDR2 are SGDLS and YYNGEE. The V end was cut by 4 bases, the J end by 9 bases, with 17 bases between. This CDR3 reads CASSPGTALGEQFF. The DNA for the CDR3 is TGTGCCAGCAGCCCCGGGACCGCCCTCGGTGAGCAGTTCTTC.

This rearrangement joins TRBV29-1 to TRBJ1-2; D not resolved. The V gene lost 7 bases and the J gene lost 5 bases, with 11 bases spanning the gap. Germline CDR1 and CDR2: SQVTM and ANQGSEA. The length of the CDR3 is 11 residues. The DNA for the CDR3 is TGCAGCGCCTGGGGAAGTTATGGCTACACCTTC. This encodes CSAWGSYGYTF.

The J gene is TRBJ2-7, the V gene TRBV9; D might be TRBD1 or TRBD2, each matching 5 bases. CDR1 is SGDLS, CDR2 YYNGEE, per germline. The CDR3 spans 14 residues. Between the trimmed V and J ends, which lost 1 base and 5 bases, there was a span of 13 bases. The CDR3 sequence: CASSVSGSSNEQYF. DNA for the CDR3: TGTGCCAGCAGCGTATCAGGGAGTAGCAACGAGCAGTACTTC.

The chain carries TRBV7-2 and TRBJ2-3; 9 bases fit TRBD2. The CDR3 is 15 residues long. The trim removed 6 bases at V and 3 bases at J, leaving 7 bases unmatched. Germline assignment: CDR1 SGHTA and CDR2 FQGNSA. As DNA, the CDR3 is TGTGCCAGCAGGTTTCGCGGGAGGGCAACAGATACGCAGTATTTT. Translated: CASRFRGRATDTQYF.

This clone was seen only a few times. This chain joins TRBV5-1 and TRBJ2-1; 13 nucleotides align to TRBD2. The CDR3 is 18 amino acids. Germline V gene data show CDR1 as SGHRS and CDR2 as YFSETQ. The J segment lost 7 bases and the V segment lost 4 bases, leaving 14 bases of the junction unmatched. CDR3 region: CASSADKDRTSGGNEQFF. CDR3 sequence (DNA): TGCGCCAGCAGCGCGGACAAGGATCGGACTAGCGGGGGAAATGAGCAGTTCTTC.